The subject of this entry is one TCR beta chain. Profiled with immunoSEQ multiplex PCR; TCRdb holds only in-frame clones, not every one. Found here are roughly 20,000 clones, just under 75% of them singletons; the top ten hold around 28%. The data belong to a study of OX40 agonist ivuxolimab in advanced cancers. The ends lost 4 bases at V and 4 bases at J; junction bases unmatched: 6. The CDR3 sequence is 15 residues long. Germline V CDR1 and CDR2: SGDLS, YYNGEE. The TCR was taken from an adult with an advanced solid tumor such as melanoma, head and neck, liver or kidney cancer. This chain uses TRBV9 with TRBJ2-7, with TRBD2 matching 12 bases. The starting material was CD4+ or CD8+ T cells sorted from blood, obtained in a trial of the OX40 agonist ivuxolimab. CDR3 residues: CASSPRTSGVYEQYF. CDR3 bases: TGTGCCAGCAGCCCTCGGACTAGCGGGGTTTACGAGCAGTACTTC. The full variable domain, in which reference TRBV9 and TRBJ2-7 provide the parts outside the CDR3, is DSGVTQTPKHLITATGQRVTLRCSPRSGDLSVYWYQQSLDQGLQFLIQYYNGEERAKGNILERFSAQQFPDLHSELNLSSLELGDSALYFCASSPRTSGVYEQYFGPGTRLTVT.